This entry features one TCR beta chain sequence. This sample is part of a study of cytomegalovirus exposure and HLA in healthy donors. Use of 60 Vbeta and 13 Jbeta primers characterized the PCR. Sequencing used immunoSEQ multiplex PCR; TCRdb keeps in-frame clones, though not all of them. The sample lists over 150,000 clones; 70% to 80% were seen once. The length of the CDR3 is 14 residues. Trimming left V 3 bases short and J 4 bases short, with 10 bases between. The germline V gene encodes CDR1 KGHSH and CDR2 LQKENI. The sample comprised PBMCs. V usage is TRBV18 and J usage is TRBJ2-1; D is perhaps TRBD2 (5 bases). The clonotype originates from a man aged 30 to 45 in good health and CMV-seropositive. The chain's CDR3 is CASSPAGGYNEQFF. For the CDR3, the DNA is TGTGCCAGCTCACCGGCGGGTGGGTACAATGAGCAGTTCTTC.